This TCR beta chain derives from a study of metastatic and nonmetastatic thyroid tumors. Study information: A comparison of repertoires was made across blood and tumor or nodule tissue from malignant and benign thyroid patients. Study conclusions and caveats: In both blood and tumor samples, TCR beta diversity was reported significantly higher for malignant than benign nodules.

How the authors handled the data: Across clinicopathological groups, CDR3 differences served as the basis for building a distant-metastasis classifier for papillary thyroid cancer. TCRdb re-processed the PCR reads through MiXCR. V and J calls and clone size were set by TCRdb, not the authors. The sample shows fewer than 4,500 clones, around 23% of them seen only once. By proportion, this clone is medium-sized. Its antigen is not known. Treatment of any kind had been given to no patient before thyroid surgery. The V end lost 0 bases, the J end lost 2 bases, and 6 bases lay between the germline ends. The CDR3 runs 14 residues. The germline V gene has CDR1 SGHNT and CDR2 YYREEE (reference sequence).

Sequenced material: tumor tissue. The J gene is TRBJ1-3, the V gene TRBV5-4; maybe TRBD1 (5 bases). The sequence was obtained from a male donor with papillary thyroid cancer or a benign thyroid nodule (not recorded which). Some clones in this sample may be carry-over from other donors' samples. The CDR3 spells CASSLAGAGNTIYF. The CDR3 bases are TGTGCCAGCAGCTTGGCGGGGGCTGGAAACACCATATATTTT.